These 2 T cell receptor beta chains share one sample of origin, sequenced in a study of T-cell memory formation after mild COVID-19. A single record per CDR3 protein comes from TCRdb applying MiXCR to the 5' RACE reads. The table lists tens of thousands of distinct CDR3 sequences, approximately 13% of them singletons. Sequenced sample: PBMCs or a T cell subset sorted from them (not recorded which). These receptors were collected from an adult woman who had mild COVID-19 (a few samples of this study predate the infection). Cell type and time point are not known.

The chain couples TRBV7-9 to TRBJ2-1; no firm D call. CDR1 and CDR2 (germline): SEHNR, FQNEAQ (reference sequence). Between the trimmed V and J ends, which lost 4 bases and 1 base, there was a span of 8 bases. The CDR3 runs to 14 residues. The CDR3 sequence is CASSSTGSYNEQFF. As DNA, the CDR3 is TGTGCCAGCAGCTCGACTGGGTCCTACAATGAGCAGTTCTTC. Filled out from reference TRBV7-9 and TRBJ2-1, the complete variable domain reads DTGVSQNPRHKITKRGQNVTFRCDPISEHNRLYWYRQTLGQGPEFLTYFQNEAQLEKSRLLSDRFSAERPKGSFSTLEIQRTEQGDSAMYLCASSSTGSYNEQFFGPGTRLTVL.

This sequence joins TRBV5-1 and TRBJ2-3; D perhaps matches TRBD2 (5 bases). CDR3 length: 16 amino acids. Trimming pared 0 bases from V and 2 bases from J, leaving 13 bases between. Germline V gene sequence: CDR1 SGHRS, CDR2 YFSETQ. DNA of the CDR3: TGCGCCAGCAGCTTGGTAGGCGTAGCGACCACAGATACGCAGTATTTT. Its protein product is CASSLVGVATTDTQYF.